Shown below are 3 T cell receptor beta chains from a single sample sequenced in a study of cytomegalovirus exposure and HLA in healthy donors. Amplification used 60 Vbeta primers and 13 Jbeta primers. The assay was immunoSEQ multiplex PCR, and TCRdb's table has in-frame clones only and misses some. Seen here are more than 60,000 clones, about 79% observed once, and the top ten hold 18%. Material for sequencing was PBMCs. The receptors were gathered from a man between 70 and 80 years old in good health and CMV-seropositive.

V usage is TRBV5-1 and J usage is TRBJ2-5, with 7 bases lining up with TRBD2. The CDR3 has 13 amino acids. CDR1 SGHRS and CDR2 YFSETQ come from the germline V gene. V was clipped by 6 bases and J by 2 bases; unmatched bases: 4. Here the CDR3 DNA reads TGCGCCAGCAATAGCGGGTCTCAAGAGACCCAGTACTTC. Protein product: CASNSGSQETQYF.

This rearrangement joins TRBV20-1 to TRBJ2-1; no clear D. Germline CDR1 is DFQATT and CDR2 is SNEGSKA (reference sequence). V lost 3 bases and J lost 6, with 6 bases in between. The CDR3 is made up of 11 amino acids. The CDR3 here is CSARSSNEQFF. The CDR3 DNA follows: TGCAGTGCTAGGTCTAGCAATGAGCAGTTCTTC.

There are a few counts of this clone. The J gene is TRBJ2-1, the V gene TRBV7-2; tentatively, D is TRBD2 (5 bases). V lost 1 base and J 8 bases, leaving 12 bases between the germline ends. This CDR3 comprises 14 residues. Germline CDR1 is SGHTA and CDR2 is FQGNSA. The CDR3 DNA is TGTGCCAGCAGCTTAGGGCGTAGTAGCGATGAGCAGTTCTTC. Translating gives CASSLGRSSDEQFF. The whole variable domain, filled in from reference TRBV7-2 and TRBJ2-1, reads GAGVSQSPSNKVTEKGKDVELRCDPISGHTALYWYRQSLGQGLEFLIYFQGNSAPDKSGLPSDRFSAERTGGSVSTLTIQRTQQEDSAVYLCASSLGRSSDEQFFGPGTRLTVL.